This T cell receptor beta chain was identified in a study of T-cell memory formation after mild COVID-19. TCRdb analysed the 5' RACE reads with MiXCR anew, one entry per CDR3 protein. The table shows some 54,000 distinct CDR3 sequences, with over 7.5% occurring only once. The CDR3 consists of 13 residues. CDR1 is LGHDT and CDR2 is YNNKEL in the germline V gene (reference sequence). The V segment lost 1 base and the J segment 12 bases; nucleotides outside the gene matches: 3. This clonotype originated in a man younger than 30 who had mild COVID-19 (a few samples of this study predate the infection). Cell type and time point are not known. Sequencing was carried out using PBMCs or a T cell subset sorted from them (not recorded which). J is TRBJ2-1 and V is TRBV3-1; 10 positions match TRBD2. In nucleotides, the CDR3 is TGTGCCAGCAGCCAAGGACTAGCGGGTGTGCAGTTCTTC. Translating it yields CASSQGLAGVQFF.